The 3 T cell receptor beta chains given below trace back to one sample, sequenced in a study of CD8+ T cells in alopecia areata. Once RNA had been extracted, it was reverse transcribed into cDNA to act as the sequencing template. Produced via immunoSEQ multiplex PCR; TCRdb's table is partial and in-frame only. The data show around 140,000 clones, approximately 49% seen once. This specimen was CD8+ T cells sorted from blood, taken at week 0. The origin of the receptors is a human donor with alopecia areata.

The chain combines TRBV27 with TRBJ2-5; 7 bases are a match to TRBD2. This CDR3 spans 14 amino acids. The V and J ends lost 1 base and 5 bases, in that order; junction bases with no gene match: 4. Germline V CDR1 and CDR2: MNHEY, SMNVEV (reference sequence). CDR3 in amino acids: CASSLLHGGETQYF. CDR3 DNA sequence: TGTGCCAGCAGTTTATTGCACGGGGGGGAGACCCAGTACTTC.

This clone was detected only a few times. The chain has TRBV2 and TRBJ2-1; the D gene is possibly TRBD2 (6 bases). The CDR3 contains 15 residues. Germline V gene lookup returns CDR1 SNHLY and CDR2 FYNNEI. V was clipped by 7 bases and J by 0 bases, with 13 bases between them. CDR3 protein: CASTEEGSSYNEQFF. In DNA form, the CDR3 reads TGTGCCAGCACTGAGGAGGGGAGCTCCTACAATGAGCAGTTCTTC.

This rearrangement joins TRBV11-2 to TRBJ2-5; possibly TRBD1 or TRBD2 for D (5 bases each). With 2 bases removed from V and 5 bases from J, the gap between germline ends came to 9 bases. Germline V gene lookup returns CDR1 SGHAT and CDR2 FQNNGV. This CDR3 is built from 13 residues. The CDR3 region has the DNA TGTGCCAGCAGCTTAAGGGGAGCTGAGACCCAGTACTTC. Encoded protein: CASSLRGAETQYF.